The sequence of this TCR beta chain was determined in a study of T cells in Graves' hyperthyroidism and ophthalmopathy (dated by TCRdb to about 2019). Describing the broader study: Peripheral blood was collected at initial diagnosis, before any treatment. For training and testing, the roughly 97 patients in the discovery cohort were randomly divided in a 7:3 ratio. The paper reports TCR Vbeta CDR3 sequencing of roughly 140 peripheral blood samples: over 40 ophthalmopathy, 70 to 85 hyperthyroidism and around 17 progressor patients. To identify distinguishing TCR V-J signatures, a discovery cohort of around 100 patients was used, comprising approximately 40 with Graves' ophthalmopathy and around 57 with stable Graves' hyperthyroidism. Thyroid tissue and blood T-cell repertoires from more than 5 Graves' hyperthyroidism patients were also compared in the study. Prospective prediction of ophthalmopathy was tested in an independent validation cohort of 18 to 20 hyperthyroidism patients and some 17 patients who later progressed to ophthalmopathy. After sampling, hyperthyroidism patients received methimazole starting at 30 mg daily, and ophthalmopathy patients received high-dose intravenous methylprednisolone.

Moderately to severely active disease, a Clinical Activity Score of at least 3, a NOSPECS grade of at least 4, and a duration under 3 months were present in ophthalmopathy patients. The study excluded patients with uncontrolled infections, other autoimmune diseases, pregnancy or lactation. Diagnoses were established on the basis of clinical symptoms, serum thyroxine and TRAb, thyroid ultrasound, and orbital computed tomography. PBMCs were isolated from 10 ml of fresh peripheral blood by Ficoll-Paque density gradient centrifugation. Trizol reagent was used to extract total RNA, and RNA quality was then checked on an Agilent 2100 Bioanalyzer. The TCR beta CDR3 regions were amplified from RNA transcripts. For the first round of RT-PCR on the TCR CDR3, the HTBI primer set was used together with the Qiagen OneStep RT-PCR kit. Libraries were constructed in a second round of multiplex PCR, after which size selection and purification were carried out. Paired-end sequencing of the libraries was performed with 100 bp reads on an Illumina HiSeq2000. Regarding the original processing steps: SOAPnuke was used to process the raw data, throwing out any read that contained adapters or uncalled bases, had a mean Phred below 15, or lacked an exact constant-primer or identifier match. High-quality paired reads were merged using COPE v1.2.5, and each unique nucleotide sequence was defined as a clonotype. Clonotypes were aligned to IMGT TRBV, TRBD and TRBJ reference segments using MiTCR v1.1. Only V-J combinations with frequency above 0.0001, covering 99% to 99.2% of repertoires, were analysed. A TCS score was defined as the ratio between F50 (clonal expansion) and ExV (chaos), using BLOSUM62-based TCRdist between CDR3 peptides within each V-J. Welch's t-statistics and random forest reduced around 510 V-J features to 13, which were used in a naive Bayes classifier (R e1071). TCRdb redid the processing of the public reads, applying fastp at Q25 and MiXCR, and retained in-frame beta chains. Rows with a matching CDR3 protein are joined into one entry that keeps the most common DNA and genes. The authors' filters were not applied to this entry. The sample profile shows roughly 290,000 distinct CDR3 sequences; 17% of them were found once. The ten top clones hold less than 70% of the sample.

The germline V gene supplies CDR1 SGHRS and CDR2 YFSETQ. The CDR3 has 14 amino acids, counting the end cysteine and phenylalanine. Only CDR3 DNA is held: 42 bases, read in frame from base 1. Remarks on this clonotype: Its specific antigen is unknown. Germline is not matched at one junction end, which may reflect a read error.

What the work shows at the level of the full study, not this receptor alone: In validation, progression to ophthalmopathy was predicted by the model with nearly 71% sensitivity and roughly 76% specificity, a median of around 6.5 months before onset. No statistical method was used to set the sample size in advance, and investigators knew the group allocation. Most expanded thyroid clonotypes (frequency above 0.001) were also found in blood, which suggests that blood repertoires may mirror thyroid immune responses. In cross-validation, a model built on a 13 V-J signature told ophthalmopathy apart from stable hyperthyroidism with just under 90% sensitivity and about 81% specificity, and in testing the same model reached 80%/75%.

The receptor comes from a woman in her sixties or seventies with Graves' ophthalmopathy. This chain is built from TRBV5-1 and TRBJ2-2; TRBD1 lines up with 8 middle nucleotides. Sequenced sample: blood. The DNA sequence is as follows: TGCGCCAGCACAGGGGGCTTAAACACCGAGGAGCTGTTTTTT. Protein translation: CASTGGLNTEELFF.